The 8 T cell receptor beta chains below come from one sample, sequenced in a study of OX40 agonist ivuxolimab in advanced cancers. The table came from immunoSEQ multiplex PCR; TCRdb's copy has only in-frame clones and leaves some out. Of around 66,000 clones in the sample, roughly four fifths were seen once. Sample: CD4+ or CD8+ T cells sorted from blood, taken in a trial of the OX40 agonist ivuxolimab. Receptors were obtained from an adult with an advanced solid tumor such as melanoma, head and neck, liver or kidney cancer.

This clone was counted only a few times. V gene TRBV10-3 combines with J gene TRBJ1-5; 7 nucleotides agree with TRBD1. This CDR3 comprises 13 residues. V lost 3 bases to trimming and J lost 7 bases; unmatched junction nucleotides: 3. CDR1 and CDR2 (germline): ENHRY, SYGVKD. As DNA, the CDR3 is TGTGCCATCAGTGAACAGGGGTTCCAGCCCCAGCATTTT. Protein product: CAISEQGFQPQHF.

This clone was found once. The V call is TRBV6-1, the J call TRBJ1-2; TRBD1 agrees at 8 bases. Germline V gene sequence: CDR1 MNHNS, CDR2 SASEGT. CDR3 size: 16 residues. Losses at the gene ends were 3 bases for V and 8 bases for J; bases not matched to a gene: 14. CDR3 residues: CASSEMGTGGETGYTF. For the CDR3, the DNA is TGTGCCAGCAGTGAGATGGGGACAGGAGGTGAGACGGGCTACACCTTC.

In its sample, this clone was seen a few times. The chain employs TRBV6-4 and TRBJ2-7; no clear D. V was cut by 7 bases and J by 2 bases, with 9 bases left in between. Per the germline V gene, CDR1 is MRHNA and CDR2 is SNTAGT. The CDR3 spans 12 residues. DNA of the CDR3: TGTGCCAGCAAGGGCATCCCCTACGAGCAGTACTTC. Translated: CASKGIPYEQYF.

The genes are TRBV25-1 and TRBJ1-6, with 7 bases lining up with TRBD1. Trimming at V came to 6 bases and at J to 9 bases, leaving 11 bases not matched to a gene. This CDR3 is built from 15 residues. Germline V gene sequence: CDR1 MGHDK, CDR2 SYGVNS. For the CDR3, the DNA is TGTGCCAGCAGACCCAATACAGGGGAAATTTCACCCCTCCACTTT. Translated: CASRPNTGEISPLHF.

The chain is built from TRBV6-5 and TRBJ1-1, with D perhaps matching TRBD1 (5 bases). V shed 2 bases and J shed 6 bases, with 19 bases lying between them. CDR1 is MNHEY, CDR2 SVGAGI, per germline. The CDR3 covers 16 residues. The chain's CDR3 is CASSYAAGRISPEAFF. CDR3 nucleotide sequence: TGTGCCAGCAGTTACGCGGCAGGGCGAATTAGTCCTGAAGCTTTCTTT.

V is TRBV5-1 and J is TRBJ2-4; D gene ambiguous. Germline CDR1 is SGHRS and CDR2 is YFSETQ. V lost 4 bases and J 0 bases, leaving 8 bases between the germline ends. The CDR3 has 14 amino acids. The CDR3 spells CASSEELAKNIQYF. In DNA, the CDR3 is TGCGCCAGCAGCGAAGAGCTAGCCAAAAACATTCAGTACTTC.

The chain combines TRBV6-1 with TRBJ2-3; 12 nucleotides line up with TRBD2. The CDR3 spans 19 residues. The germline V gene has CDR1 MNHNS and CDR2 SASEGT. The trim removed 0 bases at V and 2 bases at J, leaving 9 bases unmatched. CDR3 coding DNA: TGTGCCAGCAGTGAAGCGCTAGCGGGGGGGCAGAGTTACACAGATACGCAGTATTTT. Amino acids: CASSEALAGGQSYTDTQYF.

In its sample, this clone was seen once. The CDR3 protein is CASSVEGGAGYTF. The CDR3, as DNA: TGTGCCAGCAGCGTTGAGGGAGGGGCTGGCTACACCTTC. V is TRBV9 and J is TRBJ1-2, with D perhaps TRBD1 (5 bases). Germline assignment: CDR1 SGDLS and CDR2 YYNGEE. The CDR3 is 13 residues long. Trimming cost V 2 bases and J 7 bases, with 12 bases left between them. Full variable domain (missing parts from reference TRBV9 and TRBJ1-2): DSGVTQTPKHLITATGQRVTLRCSPRSGDLSVYWYQQSLDQGLQFLIQYYNGEERAKGNILERFSAQQFPDLHSELNLSSLELGDSALYFCASSVEGGAGYTFGSGTRLTVV.